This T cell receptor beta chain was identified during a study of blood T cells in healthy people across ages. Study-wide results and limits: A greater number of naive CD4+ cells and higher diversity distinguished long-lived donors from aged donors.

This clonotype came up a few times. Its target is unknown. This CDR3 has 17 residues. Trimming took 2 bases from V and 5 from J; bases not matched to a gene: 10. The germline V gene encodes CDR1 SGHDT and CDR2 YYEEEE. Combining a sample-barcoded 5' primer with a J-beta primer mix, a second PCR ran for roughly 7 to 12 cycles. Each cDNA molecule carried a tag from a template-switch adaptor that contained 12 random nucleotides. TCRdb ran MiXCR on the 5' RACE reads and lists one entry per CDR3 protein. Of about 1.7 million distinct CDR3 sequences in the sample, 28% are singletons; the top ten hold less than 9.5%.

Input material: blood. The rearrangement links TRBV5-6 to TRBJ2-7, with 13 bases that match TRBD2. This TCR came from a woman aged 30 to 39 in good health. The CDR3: CASSFGLAGEFIHEQYF. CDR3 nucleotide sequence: TGTGCCAGCAGCTTCGGACTAGCGGGAGAATTTATCCACGAGCAGTACTTC.